Each of the 16 T cell receptor beta chains below was sequenced from the same sample in a study of T cells in Graves' hyperthyroidism and ophthalmopathy. The CDR3 regions of TCR beta were amplified from RNA transcripts. The TCR CDR3 was amplified in a first-round RT-PCR using the HTBI primer set. TCRdb re-derived calls from the multiplex PCR reads in MiXCR, one entry per CDR3 protein. The sample contains hundreds of thousands of distinct CDR3 sequences, about 14% of which appear only once. Sequenced material: blood. These receptors all stem from a woman aged 25 to 45 with Graves' hyperthyroidism that later progressed to Graves' ophthalmopathy.

This clonotype was detected ten times or more. V and J are TRBV2 and TRBJ2-5; TRBD1 agrees at 11 bases. Looked up from germline, CDR1 is SNHLY and CDR2 is FYNNEI. The CDR3 loop spans 11 amino acids. Trimming cost V 5 bases and J 12 bases; bases outside gene matches: 2. The CDR3, as DNA: TGTGCCAGCAGTCCGGGACAGGGGGAGTACTTC. Encoded protein: CASSPGQGEYF.

This clonotype came up many times. The chain links TRBV6-2 or TRBV6-3 to TRBJ2-1; 7 bases agree with TRBD1. Germline lookup yields CDR1 MNHEY and CDR2 SVGEGT. CDR3 length equals 14 residues. J was trimmed by 4 bases and V by 7 bases; bases with no gene match: 7. DNA for the CDR3: TGTGCCAGCACCCCGGGACAGAGGTACAATGAGCAGTTCTTC. Translated, it gives CASTPGQRYNEQFF.

This clonotype came up many times. J is TRBJ2-5 and V is TRBV29-1; D is unclear. V lost 8 bases and J 4 bases, leaving 14 bases between the germline ends. The germline CDR1 and CDR2 sequences are SQVTM and ANQGSEA. The CDR3 consists of 12 residues. CDR3 nucleotide sequence: TGCAGCTTGCGTTTAGCCGGAGAGACCCAGTACTTC. Translation gives CSLRLAGETQYF.

In its sample, this clonotype was seen many times. The V call is TRBV7-9, the J call TRBJ1-2; 7 positions match TRBD1. This CDR3 spans 13 amino acids. From germline, CDR1 is SEHNR and CDR2 FQNEAQ (reference sequence). Unmatched junction bases numbered 7, after V lost 5 bases and J lost 7 bases. The CDR3 bases are TGTGCCAGCAGCAAAGGACAGGAGCCTGGCTACACCTTC. Its protein product is CASSKGQEPGYTF.

This clonotype was observed at least ten times. This chain joins TRBV5-1 and TRBJ1-1; D is undetermined. The V gene lost 0 bases and the J gene lost 0 bases, with 18 bases spanning the gap. CDR1 is SGHRS, CDR2 YFSETQ, per germline. The CDR3 spans 18 residues. The CDR3 protein is CASSLESRVLSMNTEAFF. DNA for the CDR3: TGCGCCAGCAGCTTGGAGTCTCGAGTCCTGTCGATGAACACTGAAGCTTTCTTT.

V and J are TRBV12-3 or TRBV12-4 and TRBJ2-1; 7 bases map to TRBD1. The CDR3 loop spans 14 amino acids. V shed 5 bases, J shed 7 bases, and the junction held 8 bases outside the gene matches. The CDR3 is CASSRDLQGNEQFF. As DNA, the CDR3 is TGTGCCAGCAGTCGCGACCTACAGGGGAATGAGCAGTTCTTC.

This clonotype was detected ten times or more. DNA of the CDR3: TGTGCCACCCAGGGGGGTAACTATGGCTACACCTTC. Translated: CATQGGNYGYTF. This chain uses TRBV6-1 with TRBJ1-2; 7 nucleotides match TRBD1. The CDR3 sequence is 12 residues long. Per germline, CDR1 MNHNS and CDR2 SASEGT. V was clipped by 10 bases and J by 1 base; unmatched bases: 3.

The chain carries TRBV4-1 and TRBJ2-7, with 9 bases aligning to TRBD2. V was pared by 2 bases and J by 4 bases, with 6 bases of the junction left unmatched. CDR1 is MGHRA, CDR2 YSYEKL, per germline. The CDR3 is 15 residues long. CDR3: CASSQTRGRAYEQYF. The DNA of the CDR3 is TGCGCCAGCAGCCAAACGCGCGGGAGGGCGTACGAGCAGTACTTC.

The rearrangement uses TRBV12-3 or TRBV12-4 and TRBJ1-4, with a weak D call TRBD1 (6 bases). Deletions cut 9 bases from V and 6 bases from J, with 14 bases between. The CDR3 contains 13 residues. In nucleotides, the CDR3 is TGTGCCAGTAGCGGGGGCGCTTATGAAAAACTGTTTTTT. Residues: CASSGGAYEKLFF.

V gene TRBV11-3 combines with J gene TRBJ1-2; 9 bases are a match to TRBD1. Trimming removed 5 bases from V and 5 bases from J; junction bases left unmatched: 15. This CDR3 is 17 amino acids long. Germline V gene sequence: CDR1 SGHNT, CDR2 YENEEA. Here the CDR3 reads CASSPRDRAYYPYGYTF. CDR3 DNA sequence: TGTGCCAGCAGCCCCCGGGACAGGGCTTATTATCCTTATGGCTACACCTTC.

The chain links TRBV4-3 to TRBJ1-2; no clear D gene. The V end was cut by 4 bases, the J end by 2 bases, with 26 bases between. CDR3 size: 19 residues. From germline, CDR1 is LGHNA and CDR2 YSLEER. CDR3 DNA sequence: TGCGCCAGCAGCCGGAGGGAGTTCGCCCTGCGACGTGAGAACTATGGCTACACCTTC. It yields the protein CASSRREFALRRENYGYTF.

This chain connects TRBV29-1 to TRBJ2-7, with D uncertain. Germline assignment: CDR1 SQVTM and CDR2 ANQGSEA. Trimming pared 0 bases from V and 0 bases from J, leaving 9 bases between. The CDR3 is 14 amino acids. CDR3 residues: CSVEESGLSYEQYF. The CDR3 nucleotides are TGCAGCGTTGAAGAGTCAGGCCTCTCCTACGAGCAGTACTTC.

This clonotype was seen only a few times. A single base separates this from a much larger clone, so it may be a read error. Because it lacks the conserved phenylalanine or tryptophan at the end, this CDR3 is likely a read error. The chain has TRBV19 and TRBJ2-5; D may be TRBD2 (5 bases). This CDR3 comprises 16 residues. Germline loops: CDR1 LNHDA, CDR2 SQIVND (reference sequence). V gave up 4 bases and J gave up 4 bases, with 19 bases separating them. This CDR3 is CASSNPRRVATETQYI. The CDR3 nucleotides are TGTGCCAGTAGTAACCCCCGGCGGGTAGCGACAGAGACCCAGTACATC.

The chain employs TRBV28 and TRBJ2-4, with 9 bases matching TRBD2. This CDR3 is built from 16 residues. The germline gives CDR1 MDHEN, CDR2 SYDVKM. V lost 5 bases, J lost 0 bases, and 5 bases stayed unmatched. CDR3 residues: CASSSSGSVAKNIQYF. The CDR3 DNA follows: TGTGCCAGCAGTAGTAGCGGGAGTGTAGCCAAAAACATTCAGTACTTC.

This clonotype was observed many times. The CDR3 loop is CASNDGGQSAIYEQYF. The CDR3 DNA follows: TGTGCCAGCAATGATGGTGGGCAGTCCGCCATCTACGAGCAGTACTTC. The chain employs TRBV2 and TRBJ2-7; no clear D. Trimming took off 7 bases at V and 3 bases at J, with 22 bases between the two ends. There are 16 residues in the CDR3. CDR1 and CDR2 from the germline V gene are SNHLY and FYNNEI.

This clonotype came up many times. This chain joins TRBV12-3 or TRBV12-4 and TRBJ1-1; 9 nucleotides match TRBD1. V trimming: 5 bases; J trimming: 12 bases; junction bases outside the gene matches: 13. This CDR3 has 14 amino acids. CDR3 nucleotide sequence: TGTGCCAGCAGTCCCCGGGACAGGGTTGGTATTACTTTCTTT. It encodes CASSPRDRVGITFF.